The 25 T cell receptor beta chains reported below all come from one sample, sequenced in a study of cytomegalovirus exposure and HLA in healthy donors. PCR was performed using 60 Vbeta and 13 Jbeta primers. TCRdb's table, derived via immunoSEQ multiplex PCR, lists solely in-frame clones and lacks some. The data hold under 100,000 clones, with roughly 58% observed a single time. Sequenced material: PBMCs. The receptor set was obtained from a woman under 40 in good health and CMV-seropositive.

The rearrangement uses TRBV4-1 and TRBJ1-3; TRBD1 matches at 10 bases. V shed 2 bases and J 1 base; nucleotides not matched to a gene: 8. Germline V gene lookup returns CDR1 MGHRA and CDR2 YSYEKL. This CDR3 contains 18 residues. The CDR3 loop is CASSQLDRGRFSGNTIYF. The CDR3 DNA follows: TGCGCCAGCAGCCAACTAGACAGGGGGCGTTTTTCTGGAAACACCATATATTTT.

The chain is built from TRBV7-9 and TRBJ2-1; 7 bases line up with TRBD2. CDR3 length: 15 amino acids. Trimming at V came to 5 bases and at J to 6 bases, leaving 10 bases not matched to a gene. CDR1 and CDR2 (germline): SEHNR, FQNEAQ (reference sequence). The CDR3 bases are TGTGCCAGCAGCCGGGTAGTAGCGGGCGCCAATGAGCAGTTCTTC. Protein sequence: CASSRVVAGANEQFF. Full variable domain (rest looked up from reference TRBV7-9 and TRBJ2-1): DTGVSQNPRHKITKRGQNVTFRCDPISEHNRLYWYRQTLGQGPEFLTYFQNEAQLEKSRLLSDRFSAERPKGSFSTLEIQRTEQGDSAMYLCASSRVVAGANEQFFGPGTRLTVL.

This clone was picked up a small number of times. The rearrangement links TRBV16 to TRBJ1-3; D may be TRBD1 (6 bases). V lost 1 base, J lost 0 bases, and 10 bases lay in between. CDR1 and CDR2 (germline): KGHSY, FQNENV. The CDR3 runs 16 residues. CDR3 bases: TGTGCCAGCAGCCAATTGGGGGCTCACTCTGGAAACACCATATATTTT. Its translation: CASSQLGAHSGNTIYF.

The chain carries TRBV5-1 and TRBJ1-1; TRBD1 is a possible D gene (5 bases). The V gene's germline CDR1 is SGHRS and CDR2 YFSETQ. Trimming removed 2 bases from V and 2 bases from J, with 7 bases in between. This CDR3 comprises 13 residues. The CDR3 region is CASSFGTNTEAFF. CDR3 coding DNA: TGCGCCAGCAGCTTCGGGACTAACACTGAAGCTTTCTTT.

The chain employs TRBV5-1 and TRBJ1-5; D is perhaps TRBD1 (5 bases). From germline, CDR1 is SGHRS and CDR2 YFSETQ. V was pared by 2 bases and J by 7 bases, with 13 bases between. CDR3 length: 14 residues. In nucleotides, the CDR3 is TGCGCCAGCAGCTTTGGGGGGGGTGGCCAGCCCCAGCATTTT. This sequence encodes CASSFGGGGQPQHF.

This clone was seen just once. The genes are TRBV19 and TRBJ2-1; D call uncertain. V was trimmed by 5 bases and J by 6 bases, leaving 20 bases between them. The CDR3 extends over 16 amino acids. The germline CDR1 and CDR2 sequences are LNHDA and SQIVND (reference sequence). The chain's CDR3 is CASSSRGAGFSNEQFF. Written as DNA, the CDR3 is TGTGCCAGTAGTTCCCGTGGAGCTGGGTTCTCCAATGAGCAGTTCTTC.

J is TRBJ2-7 and V is TRBV5-1, with 9 bases lining up with TRBD1. The CDR3 length is 14 residues. Germline CDR1 SGHRS, CDR2 YFSETQ. Trimming cost V 1 base and J 5 bases; bases outside gene matches: 4. Written as DNA, the CDR3 is TGCGCCAGCAGCTTGTGGGACAGGGCCGACGAGCAGTACTTC. It codes for CASSLWDRADEQYF.

The gene calls are TRBV5-4 and TRBJ2-7, with 8 bases that match TRBD1. Germline CDR1 SGHNT, CDR2 YYREEE (reference sequence). This CDR3 is built from 15 residues. V lost 5 bases and J lost 1; bases outside the gene matches: 8. The CDR3: CASSDARTGSYEQYF. DNA of the CDR3: TGTGCCAGCAGTGATGCCCGGACAGGGTCCTACGAGCAGTACTTC.

To note about this clone: Mismatch with germline at one junction end may stem from a read error. The V gene is TRBV6-6, the J gene TRBJ1-2, with D tentatively TRBD1 (5 bases). The CDR3 contains 12 residues. The germline gives CDR1 MNHNY, CDR2 SVGAGI (reference sequence). The CDR3 DNA reads as TGTGCCAGCAGTTACGGGGACTATGGCTACCCCTTC. Amino acid sequence: CASSYGDYGYPF.

The genes are TRBV27 and TRBJ2-3, with TRBD2 identical over 8 bases. Trimming took 6 bases from V and 1 from J; bases not matched to a gene: 9. The CDR3 loop spans 16 amino acids. CDR1 and CDR2 (germline): MNHEY, SMNVEV (reference sequence). The CDR3 DNA reads as TGTGCCAGCAGACTCCGGGGGGGGCCACGCACAGATACGCAGTATTTT. Amino acids: CASRLRGGPRTDTQYF.

The chain links TRBV9 to TRBJ2-1, with 11 bases that match TRBD2. The germline CDR1 and CDR2 sequences are SGDLS and YYNGEE. V dropped 0 bases and J dropped 9; count of bases not matched to a gene: 2. The CDR3 runs to 14 residues. Written as DNA, the CDR3 is TGTGCCAGCAGCGTAGTGGGGACTAGCGGTGAGCAGTTCTTC. Its protein product is CASSVVGTSGEQFF.

As DNA, the CDR3 is TGTGCCAGCAGTCCTACAGGGCTCTACGAGCAGTACTTC. Protein: CASSPTGLYEQYF. The chain links TRBV2 to TRBJ2-7, with D perhaps TRBD1 (6 bases). V lost 5 bases to trimming and J lost 3 bases, with 11 bases between them. Germline-derived CDR1 and CDR2 are SNHLY and FYNNEI. The CDR3 runs 13 residues.

J is TRBJ1-6 and V is TRBV9; D not certain. Trimming removed 4 bases from V and 10 bases from J, with 18 bases in between. Germline V gives CDR1 SGDLS, CDR2 YYNGEE. The CDR3 is made up of 15 amino acids. CDR3 coding DNA: TGTGCCAGCAGCCCCCTTGAAGGACTGGGATCACCCCTCCACTTT. As protein: CASSPLEGLGSPLHF. Based on the CDR3 plus reference TRBV9 and TRBJ1-6, the full variable domain is DSGVTQTPKHLITATGQRVTLRCSPRSGDLSVYWYQQSLDQGLQFLIQYYNGEERAKGNILERFSAQQFPDLHSELNLSSLELGDSALYFCASSPLEGLGSPLHFGNGTRLTVT.

The chain is built from TRBV6-5 and TRBJ1-2; D gene unclear. Trimming shortened V by 6 bases and J by 2 bases, and 13 bases separated the two germline ends. In germline, CDR1 is MNHEY, CDR2 SVGAGI. The CDR3 has 14 residues. CDR3 loop: CASRPAGVNYGYTF. CDR3 DNA: TGTGCCAGCAGACCCGCCGGGGTGAACTATGGCTACACCTTC.

The chain employs TRBV5-4 and TRBJ1-1; tentative D call: TRBD1 (6 bases). V was shortened by 2 bases and J by 1 base, with 12 bases between the two germline ends. CDR1 is SGHNT, CDR2 YYREEE, per germline (reference sequence). This CDR3 region has 15 residues. CDR3 sequence reads: CASSFDLQGNTEAFF. CDR3 in DNA: TGTGCCAGCAGCTTTGACTTACAGGGGAACACTGAAGCTTTCTTT. The variable domain in full, with the rest retrieved from reference TRBV5-4 and TRBJ1-1, is ETGVTQSPTHLIKTRGQQVTLRCSSQSGHNTVSWYQQALGQGPQFIFQYYREEENGRGNFPPRFSGLQFPNYSSELNVNALELDDSALYLCASSFDLQGNTEAFFGQGTRLTVV.

This clone was found a few times. CDR3 sequence reads: CASSPHRGVSYEQYF. CDR3 nucleotides: TGTGCCAGCAGCCCTCACAGGGGGGTCTCCTACGAGCAGTACTTC. V and J are TRBV28 and TRBJ2-7, with TRBD1 matching over 8 bases. Germline trimming cut 6 bases from V and 0 bases from J; bases unmatched to any gene: 7. The CDR3 sequence is 15 residues long. CDR1 is MDHEN and CDR2 is SYDVKM in the germline V gene.

V is TRBV28 and J is TRBJ1-2, with D maybe TRBD1 (5 bases). This CDR3 is built from 13 residues. V lost 10 bases and J lost 8, with 20 bases in between. Germline CDR1 reads MDHEN; CDR2 reads SYDVKM. The CDR3 sequence: CATERGGTSGYTF. Here the CDR3 DNA reads TGTGCCACGGAGCGGGGGGGGACCTCCGGCTACACCTTC.

The chain carries TRBV6-1 and TRBJ2-7, with TRBD2 as a possible D gene (6 bases). With 6 bases removed from V and 0 bases from J, the gap between germline ends came to 15 bases. Germline assignment: CDR1 MNHNS and CDR2 SASEGT. There are 15 residues in the CDR3. The CDR3 is CASSLGGEGSYEQYF. CDR3 DNA sequence: TGTGCCAGCAGCTTGGGGGGTGAGGGCTCCTACGAGCAGTACTTC.

This clone showed up just once. This sequence joins TRBV7-3 and TRBJ1-1; no reliable D call. The V end was cut by 5 bases, the J end by 4 bases, with 11 bases between. Germline CDR1 reads SGHTA; CDR2 reads FQGTGA. The CDR3 is 13 amino acids. CDR3 protein: CASSPGESTEAFF. CDR3 DNA: TGTGCCAGCAGCCCCGGAGAATCCACTGAAGCTTTCTTT. Full variable domain (missing parts from reference TRBV7-3 and TRBJ1-1): GAGVSQTPSNKVTEKGKYVELRCDPISGHTALYWYRQSLGQGPEFLIYFQGTGAADDSGLPNDRFFAVRPEGSVSTLKIQRTERGDSAVYLCASSPGESTEAFFGQGTRLTVV.

This clone came up a few times. The rearrangement links TRBV19 to TRBJ2-2, with D hard to call. Germline V gene sequence: CDR1 LNHDA, CDR2 SQIVND (reference sequence). Trimming cost V 0 bases and J 7 bases, with 6 bases left between them. The CDR3 spans 13 residues. CDR3 DNA sequence: TGTGCCAGTAGTATAGATGAGATCGGGGAGCTGTTTTTT. Protein product: CASSIDEIGELFF.

The rearrangement joins TRBV7-9 to TRBJ1-2, with TRBD1 matching 7 bases. CDR1 and CDR2 (germline): SEHNR, FQNEAQ (reference sequence). J lost 0 bases, V lost 2 bases, and 6 bases had no gene match. The CDR3 extends over 16 amino acids. The DNA for the CDR3 is TGTGCCAGCAGCTTAATCGGGACAGAGTCTAACTATGGCTACACCTTC. It codes for CASSLIGTESNYGYTF.

The J gene is TRBJ1-5, the V gene TRBV28; D is unclear. The CDR3 has 13 residues. The V and J ends lost 6 bases and 0 bases respectively, with 6 bases between them. CDR1 is MDHEN and CDR2 is SYDVKM in the germline V gene. As DNA, the CDR3 is TGTGCCAGCAGGCGCTATAGCAATCAGCCCCAGCATTTT. Protein sequence: CASRRYSNQPQHF.

The chain employs TRBV9 and TRBJ2-5; TRBD1 aligns across 8 bases. The DNA end favors TRBJ2-7, so the J call may be wrong. CDR3 length: 15 residues. Germline V gives CDR1 SGDLS, CDR2 YYNGEE. CDR3 in amino acids: CASSVGDRISYEQYF. The CDR3 DNA is TGTGCCAGCAGCGTGGGGGACAGGATATCCTACGAGCAGTACTTC.

This chain joins TRBV6-6 and TRBJ1-2, with a possible D match to TRBD1 (6 bases). Germline V CDR1 and CDR2: MNHNY, SVGAGI (reference sequence). The CDR3 loop spans 14 amino acids. V lost 6 bases to trimming and J lost 4 bases, with 15 bases between them. The CDR3 coding sequence is TGTGCCAGCAGGCCACTGTCAGGGGTCTATGGCTACACCTTC. Translation gives CASRPLSGVYGYTF.

The chain joins TRBV9 to TRBJ1-1; unclear D gene. The CDR3 contains 14 residues. The germline V gene has CDR1 SGDLS and CDR2 YYNGEE. Trimming stripped 0 bases from V and 0 bases from J, with 6 bases between. CDR3 protein: CASSVDGMNTEAFF. As DNA, the CDR3 is TGTGCCAGCAGCGTAGACGGGATGAACACTGAAGCTTTCTTT.